This TCR beta chain is drawn from a study of spatial heterogeneity in lung cancer. Study summary: Matched bulk RNA-seq yielded a T cell module score, and TCR transcript counts in tumor regions correlated strongly with that score. Raw reads showed each unique TCR and UMI combination turning up more than ten times on average. Study results and limitations: It was found that expanded intratumoral alpha and beta TCR counts tracked tumor mutation counts.

This clonotype is classed as medium-sized. Its antigen is not identified. One entry per CDR3 protein results from TCRdb running MiXCR on the 5' RACE reads. The table has around 10,000 distinct CDR3 sequences, 6.3% seen once. Germline V gene data show CDR1 as SGDLS and CDR2 as YYNGEE. V gave up 3 bases and J gave up 7 bases; unmatched junction bases: 12. The CDR3 contains 15 residues. As for time point: sample taken at primary tumor resection. Samples were donated by 72 untreated early-stage non-small cell lung cancer patients. Tumor, nontumor lung or frozen PBMC supplied whole RNA that was sequenced unsorted.

The sample was lung tumor tissue, taken at surgery. The chain employs TRBV9 and TRBJ1-2; 7 nucleotides line up with TRBD1. This clonotype was sampled from a female donor with early-stage non-small cell lung cancer. DNA of the CDR3: TGTGCCAGCAGCGCGACGGACAGGTTGGAACGTGGCTACACCTTC. This sequence encodes CASSATDRLERGYTF.